Detailed here is one TCR beta chain. No cognate antigen has been identified for it. No base qualities exist here, and no much larger clone lies one base off it. The CDR3 regions of human TCRbeta chains were analyzed by immunosequencing. The paper's processing steps were these. Repertoire TCRs were checked for matches against a reference library of SARS-CoV-2-specific TCRs that had been generated using the MIRA antigen-specificity platform. Breadth meant the fraction of unique TCRs that were SARS-CoV-2-associated, whereas depth meant the fraction of total T cells that were SARS-CoV-2-associated. Using the MIRA data, each spike-specific TCR was assigned both to the spike region to which the TCR was reactive and to a CD4 or CD8 class. Log10-transformed breadth and depth values were compared by one-way ANOVA with Sidak's multiple comparisons tests. TCRdb re-hosts the immuneACCESS table, in-frame sequences only. Its copies lack some clones; in the studies checked, an unresolved V gene accounts for under half of them, and the cause for the rest is not known. The V and J calls and clone size were taken over from that table, and D and trimming were inferred from the DNA. Recorded for this sample are some 190,000 clones; roughly 92% of them occurred a single time. The leading ten clones occupy approximately 1.6% of the sample.

The data originate from a study of T cell responses to AZD1222 COVID-19 vaccine (dated by TCRdb to about 2021). As for the study more broadly: TCR sequencing was performed for 230 to 250 trial participants, of whom roughly 200 were given two doses of AZD1222 and some 25 were given two doses of MenACWY control vaccine. Trial participants were enrolled by age into subgroups of 18-55, 56-69 and 70-plus years, and roughly 160, 29 and 62 TCR-sequenced participants, respectively, were included in these subgroups.

CDR1 MGHDK and CDR2 SYGVNS are derived from the germline V gene. The CDR3 runs 16 amino acids, cysteine and phenylalanine included. This entry keeps only the CDR3 DNA: 48 bases, framed from base 1. V loses 3 bases at its end and J loses 4 bases; junction bases beyond the gene matches: 10. General study outcomes and caveats: Participants were mostly white British, with more females than males. The authors suggested clonal diversity may have been underestimated. Spike-specific TCR breadth and depth rose significantly after two AZD1222 doses compared with day 0 and with MenACWY recipients. Only six AZD1222 recipients were SARS-CoV-2 seropositive at baseline, limiting conclusions about previously exposed vaccinees. Nearly half of unique spike-specific TCRs reportedly recognized epitopes outside regions mutated in the B.1.351 and B.1.1.7 variants. No day 14 peak-response samples were available, so repertoires were characterized only after the peak T cell response. The 56-69-year group was small, and its depth increase did not reach significance, likely because of low power. CD4 TCRs associated with the vaccine covered the entire spike protein, and the dominant responses were in regions 160-218 and 743-854.

The sample's time point, from its label and the paper: about 28 days (+/-7) after the second vaccine dose. AZD1222 recipients with second doses at about 4 weeks or about 12 weeks were pooled, because spike-specific TCR depth and breadth did not differ between schedules. Vaccinee samples came from UK trials COV001 and COV002, including a single-blind randomized controlled phase 2/3 trial of AZD1222 (ChAdOx1 nCoV-19) in healthy adults. Trial participant PBMC samples were collected at day 0 and day 28 after the second dose for TCRbeta chain sequencing. The material sequenced was peripheral blood, taken 28 days after the second AZD1222 dose. This sequence was found in an adult who received the AZD1222 COVID-19 vaccine. The sequence links TRBV25-1 to TRBJ2-3, and TRBD1 matches 7 of the central bases. Read as DNA, the sequence is TGTGCCAGCAGTGACTCAAGGGGGCGGCGTGCAGATACGCAGTATTTT. It translates to CASSDSRGRRADTQYF.